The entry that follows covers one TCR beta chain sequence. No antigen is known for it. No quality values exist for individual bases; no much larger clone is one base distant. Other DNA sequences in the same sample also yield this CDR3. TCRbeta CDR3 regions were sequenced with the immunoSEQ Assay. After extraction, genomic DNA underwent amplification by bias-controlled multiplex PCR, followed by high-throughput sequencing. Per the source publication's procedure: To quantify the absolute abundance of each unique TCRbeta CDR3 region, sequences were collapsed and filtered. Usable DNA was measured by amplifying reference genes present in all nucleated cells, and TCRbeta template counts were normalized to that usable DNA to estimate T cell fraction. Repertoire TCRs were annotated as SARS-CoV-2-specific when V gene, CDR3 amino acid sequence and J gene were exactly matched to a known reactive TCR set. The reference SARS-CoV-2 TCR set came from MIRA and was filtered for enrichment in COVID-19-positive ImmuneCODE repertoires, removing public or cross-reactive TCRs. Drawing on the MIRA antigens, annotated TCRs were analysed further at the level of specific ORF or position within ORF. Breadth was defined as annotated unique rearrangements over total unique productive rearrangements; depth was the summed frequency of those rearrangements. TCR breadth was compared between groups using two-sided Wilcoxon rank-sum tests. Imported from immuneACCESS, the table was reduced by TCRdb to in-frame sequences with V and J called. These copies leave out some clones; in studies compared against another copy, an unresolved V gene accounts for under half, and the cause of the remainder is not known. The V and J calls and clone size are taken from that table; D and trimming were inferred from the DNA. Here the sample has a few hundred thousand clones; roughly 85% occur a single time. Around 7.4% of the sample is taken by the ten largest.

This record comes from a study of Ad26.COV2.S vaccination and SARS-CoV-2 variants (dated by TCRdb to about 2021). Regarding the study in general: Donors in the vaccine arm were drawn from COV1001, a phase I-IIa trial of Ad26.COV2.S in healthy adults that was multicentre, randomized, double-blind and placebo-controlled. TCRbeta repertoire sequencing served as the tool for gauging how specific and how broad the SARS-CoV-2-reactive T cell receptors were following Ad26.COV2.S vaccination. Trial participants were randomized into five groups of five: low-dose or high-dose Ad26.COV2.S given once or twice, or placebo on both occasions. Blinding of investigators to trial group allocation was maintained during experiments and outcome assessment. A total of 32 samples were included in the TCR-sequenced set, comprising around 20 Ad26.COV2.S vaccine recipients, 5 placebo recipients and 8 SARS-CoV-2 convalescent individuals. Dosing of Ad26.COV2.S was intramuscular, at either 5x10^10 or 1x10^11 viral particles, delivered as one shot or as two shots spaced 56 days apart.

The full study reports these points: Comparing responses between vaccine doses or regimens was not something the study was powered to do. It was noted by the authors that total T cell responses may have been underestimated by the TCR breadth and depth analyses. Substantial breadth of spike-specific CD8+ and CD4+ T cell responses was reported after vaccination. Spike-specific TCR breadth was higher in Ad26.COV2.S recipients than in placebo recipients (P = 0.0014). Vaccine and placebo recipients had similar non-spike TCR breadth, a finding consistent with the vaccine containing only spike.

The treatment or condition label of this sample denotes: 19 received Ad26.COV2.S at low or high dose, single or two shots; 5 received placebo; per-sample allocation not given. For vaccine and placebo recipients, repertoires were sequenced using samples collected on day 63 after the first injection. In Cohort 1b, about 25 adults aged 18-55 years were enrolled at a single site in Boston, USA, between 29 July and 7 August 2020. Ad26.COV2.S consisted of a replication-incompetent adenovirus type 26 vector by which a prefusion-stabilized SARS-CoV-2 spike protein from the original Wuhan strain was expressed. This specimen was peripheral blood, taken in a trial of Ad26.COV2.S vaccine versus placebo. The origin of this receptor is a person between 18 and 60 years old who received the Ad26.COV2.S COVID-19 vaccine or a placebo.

The CDR3 region reads CASSPRTGMNTEAFF. The sequence in DNA is TGTGCCAGCTCACCACGTACAGGGATGAACACTGAAGCTTTCTTT. The chain uses TRBV18 and TRBJ1-1; a tentative D call is TRBD1 (6 bases match). From the cysteine up to the phenylalanine, the CDR3 has a length of 15 residues. Solely the CDR3 DNA is kept, with 45 bases framed from the first base. V lost 1 base and J lost 0 bases; the stretch between them is 9 bases long. Based on the germline V gene, the CDR1 and CDR2 sequences are KGHSH and LQKENI.